This TCR beta chain stems from a study of early T cells in non-severe SARS-CoV-2 infection. Unique molecular identifiers were affixed to single, distinct cDNA molecules. TCRdb itself ran the 5' RACE reads through MiXCR, one entry per CDR3 protein. Here the sample spans about 56,000 distinct CDR3 sequences, over 9.5% being singletons. The CDR3 is made up of 13 amino acids. Trimming took 6 bases from V and 2 from J, leaving 9 bases between them. Germline V gene lookup returns CDR1 MNHEY and CDR2 SMNVEV (reference sequence). This clonotype turned up a few times. The material sequenced was whole blood. This chain uses TRBV27 with TRBJ2-3; unclear D gene. This sequence originates from an adult who was a healthcare worker with PCR-confirmed SARS-CoV-2 infection or an uninfected control (not recorded which). The chain's CDR3 is CASRPIYTDTQYF. The CDR3 DNA is TGTGCCAGCAGGCCTATCTACACAGATACGCAGTATTTT.